The TCR beta chain under discussion was sequenced for a study of tumor-infiltrating lymphocytes in primary liver carcinoma (dated 2017 in TCRdb). Describing the broader study: Four or five patients with histopathologically diagnosed primary liver carcinoma underwent surgical resection in China between 2015 and 2016. Hepatocellular carcinoma (four) or combined HCC and intrahepatic cholangiocarcinoma (one) was present in the five patients, who were three men and two women aged 30 to 69 years. Tumors of the five patients were stage T1-T3 N0M0 with maximum diameters of roughly 4.2 to 11 cm. Samples yielded roughly 3.5 to 8 million productive TCRbeta reads; read depth did not differ significantly between tissue types. Across five regions of each liver tumor, along with adjacent normal tissue and blood, the study brought together TCRbeta repertoire sequencing, expression microarrays and whole-exome sequencing. A total of 35 specimens from 5 patients, comprising about 25 tumor regions, 5 adjacent noncancerous liver tissues and 5 peripheral blood samples, were covered by TCRbeta repertoire sequencing. Reproducibility between technical replicate repertoires was high, with correlation coefficients above 0.98 and mean shared-clone rates roughly 0.86. The paper's findings and limits, for the study overall: Repertoire overlap was found to be higher between tumor regions (mean around 36%) than between tumor-adjacent (approximately 17%) or tumor-blood (roughly 15%) pairs, consistent with antigen-driven expansion. Because only the TCR beta chain was sequenced and unpaired alpha chains were not captured, true repertoire diversity is likely underestimated. Compared with blood, tumors had a significantly larger share of the repertoire taken up by the top 250 clones (p = 0.039). The study included only 4 to 6 patients, and the authors note findings should be validated in a larger study. Bulk unsorted samples precluded comparing CD4+ and CD8+ T cell repertoires.

TRIzol reagent was used to extract blood RNA from unsorted whole blood, while the DNeasy Blood & Tissue kit provided the germline DNA. Patients had chronic HBV infection and were treatment-naive at sampling. Roughly 3.9 milliliters of peripheral blood were collected into K2EDTA tubes before surgery. CDR1 and CDR2, looked up from the germline V gene (reference sequence), are SEHNR and FQNEAQ. Reading from cysteine to phenylalanine, the CDR3 counts 13 amino acids. Just CDR3 DNA is preserved here, 39 bases in frame from base 1. The germline ends are 18 bases apart after V is trimmed by 7 bases and J by 8 bases. With regard to this clonotype: Its specific antigen is unknown. Base qualities are not provided; no much larger clone lies one nucleotide away.

TCRbeta-specific cDNA was reverse-transcribed from 500 ng total RNA using a constant-region primer and ProtoScript II reverse transcriptase. The TCRbeta libraries were prepared through three rounds of nested multiplex PCR following a slightly modified ARM-PCR procedure. Multiplex TRBV1-TRBV30 forward primers and a Cbeta reverse primer were used in the first two PCR rounds, each of which was run for 10 cycles. Sample barcodes and Illumina adapters were added in a final 25-cycle PCR using Deep VentR polymerase. Before sequencing, amplicons of 200-500 bp were purified from gel using a QIAquick gel extraction kit. An Illumina HiSeq 2500 was used to sequence the TCRbeta amplicons, generating 250-bp paired-end reads. Per the source publication's procedure: To recover full CDR3 sequences, reads were quality-trimmed using Trimmomatic v0.33 and paired reads were then merged using FLASH v1.2.11. MiGEC v1.2.1b assigned V, D and J germline segments to the rearranged TCRbeta sequences. VDJtools v1.0.0 computed clonotype statistics and Shannon-Wiener diversity indices. To cut down on sampling bias, every analysis after diversity analysis relied on just the 250 most abundant clonotypes from each sample. TCRdb redid the processing of the public reads, applying fastp at Q25 and MiXCR, and retained in-frame beta chains. Entries are consolidated by CDR3 protein sequence, retaining the most common genes and DNA. TCRdb, not the authors, supplied the V and J calls. This sample holds about 330,000 distinct CDR3 sequences; almost 65% were observed only once. The leading ten clones occupy about 6.1% of the sample.

Sequenced input: peripheral blood. The sequence derives from a man aged 35 to 55 with primary liver carcinoma and hepatitis B virus infection. The V and J genes are TRBV7-9 and TRBJ2-7; the D gene is possibly TRBD1 or TRBD2, with 5 bases matching each. The CDR3: CASTSSGGAQQYF. The DNA sequence is as follows: TGTGCCAGCACCTCTTCTGGGGGAGCCCAGCAGTACTTC.